This T cell receptor beta chain is from a study of T cells in localized non-small cell lung cancer. Trimming stripped 3 bases from V and 1 base from J, with 6 bases between. Germline assignment: CDR1 MNHEY and CDR2 SVGAGI. The CDR3 extends over 13 amino acids. Some clones are missing from TCRdb's copy, which holds only in-frame ones; the method was immunoSEQ multiplex PCR. The table has around 94,000 clones, 87% seen once; the top ten hold about 15%. This receptor was identified in a man between 40 and 69 years old with stage I squamous cell lung carcinoma. Specimen: peripheral blood, collected before any cancer treatment. The V and J genes are TRBV6-5 and TRBJ2-5; D not resolved. This CDR3 is CASSYSAQETQYF. The CDR3 DNA reads TGTGCCAGCAGTTATTCGGCCCAAGAGACCCAGTACTTC.